One sample yielded the 6 T cell receptor beta chains listed below, sequenced in a study of Ad26.COV2.S vaccination and SARS-CoV-2 variants. Treatment defined: 15 to 20 received Ad26.COV2.S at low or high dose, single or two shots; about 5 received placebo; per-sample allocation not given. Samples analyzed were those drawn on day 63 after the first vaccine or placebo injection. TCRdb keeps only in-frame clones here, not all; method: immunoSEQ multiplex PCR. The sample yields about 680,000 clones, about 89% seen once. The source was peripheral blood, collected in a trial of Ad26.COV2.S vaccine versus placebo. The receptors were sampled from a person aged 18-60 years who received the Ad26.COV2.S COVID-19 vaccine or a placebo.

The chain combines TRBV5-1 with TRBJ1-3; TRBD1 aligns across 7 bases. CDR3 length equals 14 residues. Germline V gives CDR1 SGHRS, CDR2 YFSETQ. Trimming cost V 4 bases and J 3 bases; bases outside gene matches: 4. The CDR3 loop is CASSPTGVGNTIYF. In DNA, the CDR3 is TGCGCCAGCAGCCCCACAGGGGTTGGAAACACCATATATTTT. Together with reference TRBV5-1 and TRBJ1-3, the CDR3 gives the full variable domain: KAGVTQTPRYLIKTRGQQVTLSCSPISGHRSVSWYQQTPGQGLQFLFEYFSETQRNKGNFPGRFSGRQFSNSRSEMNVSTLELGDSALYLCASSPTGVGNTIYFGEGSWLTVV.

V and J are TRBV7-6 and TRBJ2-5; D is perhaps TRBD2 (5 bases). V was clipped by 6 bases and J by 11 bases, with 13 bases between them. The CDR3 contains 11 residues. Germline-derived CDR1 and CDR2 are SGHVS and FNYEAQ. Here the CDR3 reads CASSARTGQYF. DNA for the CDR3: TGTGCCAGCAGTGCTCGGACGGGGCAGTACTTC.

V is TRBV5-4 and J is TRBJ2-1, with TRBD2 as a possible D gene (7 bases). The CDR3 length is 16 residues. Germline V CDR1 and CDR2: SGHNT, YYREEE (reference sequence). Trimming pared 4 bases from V and 6 bases from J, leaving 20 bases between. CDR3 residues: CASSPQRGAYVNEQFF. The CDR3 DNA reads TGTGCCAGCAGCCCCCAACGGGGGGCTTACGTCAATGAGCAGTTCTTC.

The chain links TRBV5-4 to TRBJ1-1; D is undetermined. CDR1 and CDR2 (germline): SGHNT, YYREEE (reference sequence). The CDR3 contains 15 residues. The V gene lost 5 bases and the J gene lost 5 bases, with 19 bases spanning the gap. The CDR3 reads CASSPNQVRLTEAFF. In nucleotides, the CDR3 is TGTGCCAGCAGTCCGAACCAGGTGAGATTGACTGAAGCTTTCTTT.

The chain carries TRBV9 and TRBJ1-1; D not resolved. Trimming pared 3 bases from V and 0 bases from J, leaving 12 bases between. CDR1 SGDLS and CDR2 YYNGEE come from the germline V gene. The CDR3 is 15 residues long. CDR3 sequence (DNA): TGTGCCAGCAGCGGCGGAGGGCCTTTGAACACTGAAGCTTTCTTT. Protein product: CASSGGGPLNTEAFF.

CDR3 loop: CASSHLTGKNSPLHF. The CDR3 DNA reads TGCGCCAGCAGCCATTTAACGGGGAAAAATTCACCCCTCCACTTT. The V call is TRBV4-1, the J call TRBJ1-6, with D unclear. CDR1 and CDR2 from the germline V gene are MGHRA and YSYEKL. V was clipped by 3 bases and J by 7 bases, with 13 bases between them. The CDR3 loop spans 15 amino acids.